The entry below describes one T cell receptor (beta chain). This entry belongs to a study of T cell changes during pregnancy in multiple sclerosis. Germline-derived CDR1 and CDR2 are SGDLS and YYNGEE. V lost 0 bases, J lost 7 bases, and 5 bases lay in between. This CDR3 is 12 amino acids long. Clones were read by immunoSEQ multiplex PCR, and TCRdb kept only the in-frame ones, dropping some. The sample holds some 49,000 clones, 85% to 95% seen once. The source material was CD8+ T cells from peripheral blood mononuclear cells, sampled in the second trimester of pregnancy. This TCR was recovered from a female donor with multiple sclerosis, enrolled in a pregnancy study. J is TRBJ2-1 and V is TRBV9, with a weak D call TRBD1 (5 bases). The CDR3 nucleotides are TGTGCCAGCAGCGTAGCAGGGAATGAGCAGTTCTTC. This gives the protein CASSVAGNEQFF.